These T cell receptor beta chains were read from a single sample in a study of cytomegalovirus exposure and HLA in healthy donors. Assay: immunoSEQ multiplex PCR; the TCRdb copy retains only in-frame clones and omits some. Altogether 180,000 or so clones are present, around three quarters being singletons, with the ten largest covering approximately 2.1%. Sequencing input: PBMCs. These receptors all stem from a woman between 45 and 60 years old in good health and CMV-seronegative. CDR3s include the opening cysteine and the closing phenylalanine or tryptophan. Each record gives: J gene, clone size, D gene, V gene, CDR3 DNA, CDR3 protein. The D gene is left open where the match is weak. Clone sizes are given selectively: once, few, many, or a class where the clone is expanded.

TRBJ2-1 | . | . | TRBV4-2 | TGTGCCAGCAGCCAAGAAGGGGGTTCCTACAATGAGCAGTTCTTC | CASSQEGGSYNEQFF
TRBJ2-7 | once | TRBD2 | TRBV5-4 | TGTGCCAGCAGCCCTCCCGGGACTAGCGGGGCGAGGTCCTACGAGCAGTACTTC | CASSPPGTSGARSYEQYF
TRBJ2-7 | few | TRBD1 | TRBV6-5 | TGTGCCAGCAGTCAGGGACAGTTCTACGAGCAGTACTTC | CASSQGQFYEQYF
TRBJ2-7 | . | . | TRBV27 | TGTGCCAGCAGGGTAAGCGGGTCTACCTACGAGCAGTACTTC | CASRVSGSTYEQYF
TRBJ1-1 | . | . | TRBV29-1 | TGCAGCGTCGGCCGGCGGGAGGGGACTGAAGCTTTCTTT | CSVGRREGTEAFF
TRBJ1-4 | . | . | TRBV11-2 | TGTGCCAGCAGCCCAGGACAGTTAACTAATGAAAAACTGTTTTTT | CASSPGQLTNEKLFF
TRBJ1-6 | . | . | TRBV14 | TGTGCCAGCAGCCAGGCTGGACGCCCCTTGTCAGGGAATTCACCCCTCCACTTT | CASSQAGRPLSGNSPLHF
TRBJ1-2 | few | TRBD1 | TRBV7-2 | TGTGCCAGCAGCTTAGTCGGGACAGGGGTCTATGGCTACACCTTC | CASSLVGTGVYGYTF
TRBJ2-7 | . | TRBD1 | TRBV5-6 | TGTGCCAGCAGCCTCCGGGACAGGGTTACAAACGAGCAGTACTTC | CASSLRDRVTNEQYF
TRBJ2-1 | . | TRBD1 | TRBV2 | TGTGCCAGCAGTGAAGCGTCGGGGCGGCCAGGGGGGTTCTTC | CASSEASGRPGGFF
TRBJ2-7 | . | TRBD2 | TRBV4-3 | TGCGCCAGCAGCCGTGCGGGAGCGGGGGCGAGCGAGCAGTACTTC | CASSRAGAGASEQYF
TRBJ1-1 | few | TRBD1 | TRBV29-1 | TGCAGCGTTGACCCTAAGACAGGGGTTACTGAAGCTTTCTTT | CSVDPKTGVTEAFF
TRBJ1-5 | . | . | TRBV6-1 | TGTGCCAGCAGGACGGGGAATCAGCCCCAGCATTTT | CASRTGNQPQHF
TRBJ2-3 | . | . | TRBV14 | TGTGCCAGCAGCCGCAGGGGACGGGCCTCTAGCACAGATATGCAGTATTTT | CASSRRGRASSTDMQYF
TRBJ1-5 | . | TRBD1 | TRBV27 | TGTGCCAGCAGCCGAGGGGGCCCGAGTTATAGCAATCAGCCCCAGCATTTT | CASSRGGPSYSNQPQHF
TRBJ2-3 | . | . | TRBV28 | TGTGCCAGCAGTTTATGGGGACGTACCGGAAAATGGGGGGATACGCAGTGTTTT | CASSLWGRTGKWGDTQCF
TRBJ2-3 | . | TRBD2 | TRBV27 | TGTGCCAGCAGTCTCCTAGCGGGGGGGGCAGATACGCAGTATTTT | CASSLLAGGADTQYF
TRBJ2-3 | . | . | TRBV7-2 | TGTGCCAGCAGCTCCGCGGTCCGGGATACGCAGTATTTT | CASSSAVRDTQYF
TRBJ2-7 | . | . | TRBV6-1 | TGTGCCAGCAGTCAACCGGACAGCTACGAGCAGTACTTC | CASSQPDSYEQYF
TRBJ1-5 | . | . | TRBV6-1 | TGTGCCAGCAGCCCCGTCGGGGTAGGGCAGCCCCAGCATTTT | CASSPVGVGQPQHF
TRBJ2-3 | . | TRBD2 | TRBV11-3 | TGTGCCAGCAGCCAGCGGGGGGGCCTTACAGATACGCAGTATTTT | CASSQRGGLTDTQYF
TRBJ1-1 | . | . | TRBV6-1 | TGTGCCAGCAGGGGGGGAACAGACATGAACACTGAAGCTTTCTTT | CASRGGTDMNTEAFF
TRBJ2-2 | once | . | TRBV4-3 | TGCGCCAGCAGCCCAGGCCGGGGTGCGAACACCGGGGAGCTGTTTTTT | CASSPGRGANTGELFF
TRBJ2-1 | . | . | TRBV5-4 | TGTGCCAGCAGCTCCGCGCGGGGACTTTACTACAATGAGCAGTTCTTC | CASSSARGLYYNEQFF
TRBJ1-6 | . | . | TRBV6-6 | TGTGCCAGCAGGGAGGGGAACTCACCCCTCCACTTT | CASREGNSPLHF
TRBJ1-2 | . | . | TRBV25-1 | TGTGCCAGCAGTGCGGCGGGGTTTGGCTACACCTTC | CASSAAGFGYTF